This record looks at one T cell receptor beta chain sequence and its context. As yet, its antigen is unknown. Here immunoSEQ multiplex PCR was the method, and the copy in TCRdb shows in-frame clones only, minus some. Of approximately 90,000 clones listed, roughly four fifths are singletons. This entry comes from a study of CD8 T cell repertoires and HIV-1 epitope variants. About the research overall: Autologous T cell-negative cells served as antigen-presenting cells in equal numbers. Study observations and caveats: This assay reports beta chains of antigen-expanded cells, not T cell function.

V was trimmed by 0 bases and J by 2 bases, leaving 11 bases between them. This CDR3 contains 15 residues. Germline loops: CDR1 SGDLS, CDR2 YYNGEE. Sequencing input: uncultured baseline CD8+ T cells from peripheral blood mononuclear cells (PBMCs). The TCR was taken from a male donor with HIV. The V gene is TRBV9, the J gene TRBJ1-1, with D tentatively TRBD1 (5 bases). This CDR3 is CASSVGRQFNTEAFF. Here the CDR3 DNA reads TGTGCCAGCAGCGTAGGGAGACAGTTCAACACTGAAGCTTTCTTT.